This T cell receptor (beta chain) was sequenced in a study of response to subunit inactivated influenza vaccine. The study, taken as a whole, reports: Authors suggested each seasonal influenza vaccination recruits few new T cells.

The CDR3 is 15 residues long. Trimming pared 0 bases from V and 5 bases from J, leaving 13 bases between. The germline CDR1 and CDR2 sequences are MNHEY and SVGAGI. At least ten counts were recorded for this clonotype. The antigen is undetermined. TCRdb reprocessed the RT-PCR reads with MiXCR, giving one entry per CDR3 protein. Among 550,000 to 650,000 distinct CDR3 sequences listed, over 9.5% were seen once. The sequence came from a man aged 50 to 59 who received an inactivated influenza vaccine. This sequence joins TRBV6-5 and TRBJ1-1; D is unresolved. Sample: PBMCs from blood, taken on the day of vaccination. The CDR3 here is CASSYSSRGETEAFF. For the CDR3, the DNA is TGTGCCAGCAGTTACTCTAGCCGGGGAGAGACTGAAGCTTTCTTT.